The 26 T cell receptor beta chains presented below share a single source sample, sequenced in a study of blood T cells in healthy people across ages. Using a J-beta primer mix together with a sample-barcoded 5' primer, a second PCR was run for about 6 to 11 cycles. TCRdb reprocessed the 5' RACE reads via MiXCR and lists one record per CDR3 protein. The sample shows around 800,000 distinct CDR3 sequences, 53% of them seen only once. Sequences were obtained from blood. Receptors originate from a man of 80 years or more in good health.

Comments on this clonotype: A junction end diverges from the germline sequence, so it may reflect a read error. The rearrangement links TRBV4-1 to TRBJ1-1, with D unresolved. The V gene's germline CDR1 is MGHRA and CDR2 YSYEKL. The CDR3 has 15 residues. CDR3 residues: CASSHTRKVNIEAFF. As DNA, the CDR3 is TGCGCCAGCAGCCACACACGGAAAGTGAACATTGAAGCTTTCTTT.

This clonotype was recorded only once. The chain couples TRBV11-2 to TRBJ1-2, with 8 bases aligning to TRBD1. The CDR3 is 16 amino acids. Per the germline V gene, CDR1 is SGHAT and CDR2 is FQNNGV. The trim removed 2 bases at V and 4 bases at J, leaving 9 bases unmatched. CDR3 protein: CASSLRTGGLSYGYTF. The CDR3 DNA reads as TGTGCCAGCAGCTTACGTACAGGGGGGTTGTCCTATGGCTACACCTTC.

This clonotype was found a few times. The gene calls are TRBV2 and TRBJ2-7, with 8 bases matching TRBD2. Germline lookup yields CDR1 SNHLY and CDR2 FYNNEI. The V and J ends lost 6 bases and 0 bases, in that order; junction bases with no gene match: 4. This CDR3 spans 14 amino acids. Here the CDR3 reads CASRRGALSYEQYF. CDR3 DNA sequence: TGTGCCAGCAGGCGGGGGGCCCTCTCCTACGAGCAGTACTTC.

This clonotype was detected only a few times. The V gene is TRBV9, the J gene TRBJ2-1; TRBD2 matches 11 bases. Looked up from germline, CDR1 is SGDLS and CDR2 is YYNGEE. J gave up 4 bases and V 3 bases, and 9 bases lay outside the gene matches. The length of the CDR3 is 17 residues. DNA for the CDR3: TGTGCCAGCAGCGCTGTTATAGCGGGAGGGACATACAATGAGCAGTTCTTC. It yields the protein CASSAVIAGGTYNEQFF.

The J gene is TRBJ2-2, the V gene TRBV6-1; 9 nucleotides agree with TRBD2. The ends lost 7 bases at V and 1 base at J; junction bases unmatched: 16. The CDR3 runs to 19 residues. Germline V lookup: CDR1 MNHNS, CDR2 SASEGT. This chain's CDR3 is CASNTLRTSAGRNTGELFF. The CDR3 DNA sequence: TGTGCCAGCAACACTCTTCGGACTAGCGCCGGGAGGAACACCGGGGAGCTGTTTTTT.

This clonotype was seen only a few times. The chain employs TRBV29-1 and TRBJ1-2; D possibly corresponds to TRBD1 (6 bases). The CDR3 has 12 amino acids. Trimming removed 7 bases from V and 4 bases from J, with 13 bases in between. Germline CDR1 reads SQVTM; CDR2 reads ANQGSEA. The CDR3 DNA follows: TGCAGCGCCTTAGGGGGTGGCTATGGCTACACCTTC. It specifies CSALGGGYGYTF.

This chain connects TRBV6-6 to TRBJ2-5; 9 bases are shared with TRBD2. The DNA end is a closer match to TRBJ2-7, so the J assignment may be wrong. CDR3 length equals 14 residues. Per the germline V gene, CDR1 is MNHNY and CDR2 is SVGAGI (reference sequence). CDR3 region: CASSYGGRANEQYF. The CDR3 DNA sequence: TGTGCCAGCAGTTACGGCGGGAGGGCCAACGAGCAGTACTTC.

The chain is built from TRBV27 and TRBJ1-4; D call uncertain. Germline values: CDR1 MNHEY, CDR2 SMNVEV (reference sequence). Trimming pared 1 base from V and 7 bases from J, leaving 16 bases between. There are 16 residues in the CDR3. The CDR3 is CASSLLGIGPSEKLFF. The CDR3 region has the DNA TGTGCCAGCAGTTTATTGGGTATTGGCCCTAGTGAAAAACTGTTTTTT.

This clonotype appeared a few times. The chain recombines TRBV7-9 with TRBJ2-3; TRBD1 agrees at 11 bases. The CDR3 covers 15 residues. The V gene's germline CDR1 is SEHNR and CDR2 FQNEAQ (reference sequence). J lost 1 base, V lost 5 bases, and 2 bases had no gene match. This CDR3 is CASSAGQGGTDTQYF. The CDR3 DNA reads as TGTGCCAGCAGCGCGGGACAGGGGGGCACAGATACGCAGTATTTT.

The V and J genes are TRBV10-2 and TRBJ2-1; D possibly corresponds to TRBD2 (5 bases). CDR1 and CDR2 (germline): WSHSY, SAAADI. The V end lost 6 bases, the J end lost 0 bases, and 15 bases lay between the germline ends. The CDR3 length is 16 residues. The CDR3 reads CASRGYSASSYNEQFF. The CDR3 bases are TGCGCCAGCAGAGGGTATAGCGCGAGCTCCTACAATGAGCAGTTCTTC.

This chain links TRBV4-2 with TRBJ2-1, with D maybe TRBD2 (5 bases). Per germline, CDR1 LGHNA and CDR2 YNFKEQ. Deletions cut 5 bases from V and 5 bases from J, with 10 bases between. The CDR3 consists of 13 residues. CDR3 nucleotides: TGTGCCAGCAGCTTAGAGGGAGACAATGAGCAGTTCTTC. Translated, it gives CASSLEGDNEQFF.

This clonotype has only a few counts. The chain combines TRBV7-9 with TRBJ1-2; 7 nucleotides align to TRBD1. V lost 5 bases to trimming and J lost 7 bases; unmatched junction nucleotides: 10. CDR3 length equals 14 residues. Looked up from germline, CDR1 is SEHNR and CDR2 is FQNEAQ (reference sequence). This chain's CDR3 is CASSPETGLGGYTF. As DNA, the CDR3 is TGTGCCAGCAGCCCCGAGACAGGGCTGGGTGGCTACACCTTC.

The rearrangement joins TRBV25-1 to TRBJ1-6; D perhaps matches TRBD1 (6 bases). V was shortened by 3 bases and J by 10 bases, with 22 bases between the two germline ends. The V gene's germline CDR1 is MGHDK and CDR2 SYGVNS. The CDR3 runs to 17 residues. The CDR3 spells CASSDWGTGRGQSPLHF. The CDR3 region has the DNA TGTGCCAGCAGTGATTGGGGAACAGGGCGTGGACAATCACCCCTCCACTTT.

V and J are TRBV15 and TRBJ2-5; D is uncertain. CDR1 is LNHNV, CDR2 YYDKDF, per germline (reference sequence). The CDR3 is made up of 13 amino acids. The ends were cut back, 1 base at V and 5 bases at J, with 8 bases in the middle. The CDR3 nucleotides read TGTGCCACCAGCAGAGCTGCGGCGGAGACCCAGTACTTC. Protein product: CATSRAAAETQYF.

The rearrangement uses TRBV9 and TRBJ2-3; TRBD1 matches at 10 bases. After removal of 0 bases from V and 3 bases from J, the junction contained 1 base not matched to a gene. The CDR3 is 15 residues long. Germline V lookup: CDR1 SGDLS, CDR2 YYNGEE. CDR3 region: CASSVGDRGTDTQYF. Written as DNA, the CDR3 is TGTGCCAGCAGCGTAGGGGACAGGGGTACAGATACGCAGTATTTT.

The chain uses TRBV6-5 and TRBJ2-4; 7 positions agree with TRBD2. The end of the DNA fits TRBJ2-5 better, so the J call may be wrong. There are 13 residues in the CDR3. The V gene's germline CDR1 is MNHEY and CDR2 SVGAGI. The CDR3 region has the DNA TGTGCCAGCAGGCCTAGCGGACAAGAGACCCAGTACTTC. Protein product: CASRPSGQETQYF.

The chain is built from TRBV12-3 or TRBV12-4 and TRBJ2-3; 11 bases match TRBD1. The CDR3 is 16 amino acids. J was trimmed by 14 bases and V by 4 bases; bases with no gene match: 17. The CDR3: CASSYRTGGLDRYAYF. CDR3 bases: TGTGCCAGCAGTTACCGGACAGGGGGCTTGGACAGATACGCGTATTTT.

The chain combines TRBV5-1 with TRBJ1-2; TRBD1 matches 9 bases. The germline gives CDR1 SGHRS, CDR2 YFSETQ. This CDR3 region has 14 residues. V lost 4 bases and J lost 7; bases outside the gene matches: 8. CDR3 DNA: TGCGCCAGCAGCGCTACAGGGGGCGCGGTTGGCTACACCTTC. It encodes CASSATGGAVGYTF.

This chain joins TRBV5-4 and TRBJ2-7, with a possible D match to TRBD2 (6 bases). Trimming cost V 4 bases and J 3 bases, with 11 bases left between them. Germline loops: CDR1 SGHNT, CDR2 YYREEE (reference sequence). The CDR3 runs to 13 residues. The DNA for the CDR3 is TGTGCCAGCAGCCGCGCGCGGGACTACGAGCAGTACTTC. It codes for CASSRARDYEQYF.

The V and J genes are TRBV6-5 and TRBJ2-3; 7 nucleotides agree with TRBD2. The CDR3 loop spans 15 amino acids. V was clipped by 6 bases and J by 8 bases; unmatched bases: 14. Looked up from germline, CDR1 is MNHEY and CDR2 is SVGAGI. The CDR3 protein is CASRDRREIPGTQYF. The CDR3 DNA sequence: TGTGCCAGCAGGGATCGGCGGGAGATCCCCGGTACGCAGTATTTT.

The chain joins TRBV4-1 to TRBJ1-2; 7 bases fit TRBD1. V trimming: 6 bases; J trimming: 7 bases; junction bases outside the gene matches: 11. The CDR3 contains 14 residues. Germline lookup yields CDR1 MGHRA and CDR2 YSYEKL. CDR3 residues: CASRGMGGGGGYTF. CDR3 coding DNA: TGCGCCAGCAGGGGGATGGGAGGGGGCGGTGGCTACACCTTC.

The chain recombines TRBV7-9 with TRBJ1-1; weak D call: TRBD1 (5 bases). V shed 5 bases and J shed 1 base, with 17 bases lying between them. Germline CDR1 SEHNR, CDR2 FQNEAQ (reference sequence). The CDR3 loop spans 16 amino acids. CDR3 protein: CASSPSAGGTNTEAFF. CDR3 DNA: TGTGCCAGCAGCCCCTCAGCCGGGGGTACGAACACTGAAGCTTTCTTT. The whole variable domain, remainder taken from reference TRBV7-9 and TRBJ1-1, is DTGVSQNPRHKITKRGQNVTFRCDPISEHNRLYWYRQTLGQGPEFLTYFQNEAQLEKSRLLSDRFSAERPKGSFSTLEIQRTEQGDSAMYLCASSPSAGGTNTEAFFGQGTRLTVV.

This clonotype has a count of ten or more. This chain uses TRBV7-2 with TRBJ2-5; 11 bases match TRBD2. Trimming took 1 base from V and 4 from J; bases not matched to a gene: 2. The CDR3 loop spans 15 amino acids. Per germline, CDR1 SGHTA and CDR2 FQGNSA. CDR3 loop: CASSLGGTSGETQYF. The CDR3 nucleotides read TGTGCCAGCAGCTTAGGAGGGACTAGCGGAGAGACCCAGTACTTC.

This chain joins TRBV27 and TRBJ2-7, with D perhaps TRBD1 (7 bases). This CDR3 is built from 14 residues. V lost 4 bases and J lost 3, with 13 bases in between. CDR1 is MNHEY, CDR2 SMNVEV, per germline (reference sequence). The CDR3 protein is CASSSGDRRYEQYF. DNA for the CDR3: TGTGCCAGCAGTTCGGGGGACAGACGCTACGAGCAGTACTTC.

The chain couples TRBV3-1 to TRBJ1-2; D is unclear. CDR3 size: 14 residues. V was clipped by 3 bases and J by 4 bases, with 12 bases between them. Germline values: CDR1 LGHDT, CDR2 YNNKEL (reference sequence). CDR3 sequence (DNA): TGTGCCAGCAGCCACGGCCAGTATACCTATGGCTACACCTTC. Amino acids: CASSHGQYTYGYTF.

The CDR3 DNA reads as TGCAGTGCTAGAAGGACAGAGAACACTGAAGCTTTCTTT. Translation gives CSARRTENTEAFF. This chain connects TRBV20-1 to TRBJ1-1; a possible D gene is TRBD1 (6 bases). CDR3 length equals 13 residues. Germline CDR1 is DFQATT and CDR2 is SNEGSKA (reference sequence). The ends were cut back, 2 bases at V and 1 base at J, with 8 bases in the middle.